This TCR beta chain was documented in a study of blood T cell repertoires in COVID-19. Study context: The study drew acute and convalescent COVID-19 samples from the United States, Italy and Spain. Sources were T cells, B-cell-depleted T cells, or PBMCs; the material itself was cDNA or gDNA.

This CDR3 has 12 amino acids. Germline V lookup: CDR1 SEHNR, CDR2 FQNEAQ (reference sequence). The V end lost 1 base, the J end lost 7 bases, and 5 bases lay between the germline ends. Per the study methods: Amplified reference gene primers provided the basis for estimating nucleated cell counts. The data were produced by immunoSEQ multiplex PCR, yet TCRdb's version contains in-frame clones alone and is incomplete. V and J calls and clone size are copied from that table; D and trimming were computed from the DNA. This sample has about 88,000 clones, with 75% to 90% found just once. This TCR derives from a male donor with acute or convalescent COVID-19. The sequenced sample consisted of peripheral blood. The gene calls are TRBV7-9 and TRBJ2-1; no clear D. The CDR3 loop reads CASSLVDNEQFF. CDR3 DNA sequence: TGTGCCAGCAGCTTAGTAGATAATGAGCAGTTCTTC.